This T cell receptor (beta chain) emerged from a study of vaccination and CD4 T cells after COVID-19. From germline, CDR1 is SGHTA and CDR2 FQGNSA. This CDR3 has 14 amino acids. V was clipped by 1 base and J by 6 bases; unmatched bases: 3. Regarding this clonotype: The target antigen is unknown.

The treatment is: approximately nine-day PBMC culture with coronavirus spike peptide pools or control peptides (ViraFEST assay). The Oncomine TCR Beta short-read assay was applied to DNA of cultured CD4+ T cells. Each CDR3 protein gets one entry after TCRdb re-called the PCR reads with MiXCR. The data show some 14,000 distinct CDR3 sequences, 65% to 80% seen once. This sequence originates from a human donor who had recovered from COVID-19. What was sequenced was CD4+ T cells from blood, cultured in vitro. The chain employs TRBV7-2 and TRBJ1-5; 7 bases line up with TRBD1. Here the CDR3 reads CASSLGRGGQPQHF. The CDR3 region has the DNA TGTGCCAGCAGCTTAGGCAGGGGGGGTCAGCCCCAGCATTTT.